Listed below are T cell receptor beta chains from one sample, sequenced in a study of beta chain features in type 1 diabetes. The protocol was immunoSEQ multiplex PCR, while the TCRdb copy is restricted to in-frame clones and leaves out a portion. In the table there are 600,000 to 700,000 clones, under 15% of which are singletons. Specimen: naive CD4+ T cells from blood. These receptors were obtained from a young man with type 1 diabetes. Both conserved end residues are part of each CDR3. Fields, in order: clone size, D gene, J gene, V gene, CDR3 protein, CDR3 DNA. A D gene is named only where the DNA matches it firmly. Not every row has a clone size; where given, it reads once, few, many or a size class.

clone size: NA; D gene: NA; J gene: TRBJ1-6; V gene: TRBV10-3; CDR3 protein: CAISESAGAPLHF; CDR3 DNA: TGTGCCATCAGTGAGTCCGCGGGGGCACCCCTCCACTTT
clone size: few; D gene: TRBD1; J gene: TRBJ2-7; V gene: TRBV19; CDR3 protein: CASSSRGTGATYEQYF; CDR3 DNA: TGTGCCAGTAGTTCCCGGGGGACAGGGGCAACCTACGAGCAGTACTTC
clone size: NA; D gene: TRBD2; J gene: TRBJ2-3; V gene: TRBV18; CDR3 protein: CASSSRGTDTQYF; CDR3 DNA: TGTGCCAGCTCATCGCGGGGGACAGATACGCAGTATTTT
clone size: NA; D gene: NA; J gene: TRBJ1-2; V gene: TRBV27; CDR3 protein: CASSLKAGNYGYTF; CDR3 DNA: TGTGCCAGCAGTTTAAAGGCAGGAAACTATGGCTACACCTTC
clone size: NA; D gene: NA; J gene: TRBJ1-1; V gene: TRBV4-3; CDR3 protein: CASSPRQENTEAFF; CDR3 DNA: TGCGCCAGCAGCCCTCGACAGGAGAACACTGAAGCTTTCTTT
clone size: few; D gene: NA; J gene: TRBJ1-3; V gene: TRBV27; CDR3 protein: CASSPAGSGNTIYF; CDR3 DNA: TGTGCCAGCAGTCCCGCGGGTTCTGGAAACACCATATATTTT
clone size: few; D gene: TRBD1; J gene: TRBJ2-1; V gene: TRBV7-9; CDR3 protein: CASSSRTGITYNEQFF; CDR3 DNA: TGTGCCAGCAGCTCAAGGACAGGTATCACCTACAATGAGCAGTTCTTC
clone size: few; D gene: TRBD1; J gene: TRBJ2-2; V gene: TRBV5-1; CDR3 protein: CASSSTGDANTGELFF; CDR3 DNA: TGCGCCAGCAGCTCTACAGGGGACGCGAACACCGGGGAGCTGTTTTTT
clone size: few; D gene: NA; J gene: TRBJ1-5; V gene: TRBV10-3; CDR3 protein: CAITSNSNQPQHF; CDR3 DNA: TGTGCCATCACCTCGAATAGCAATCAGCCCCAGCATTTT
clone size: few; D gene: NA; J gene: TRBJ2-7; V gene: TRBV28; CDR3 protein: CASTAPSPPYEQYF; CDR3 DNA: TGTGCCAGCACCGCCCCGAGCCCCCCCTACGAGCAGTACTTC